The T cell receptor beta chain described here comes from a study of blood T cell repertoires in COVID-19. Looking at the study overall: Collection of acute and convalescent COVID-19 samples took place in the United States, Italy and Spain. PBMCs, B-cell-depleted T cells, or T cells provided the cDNA or gDNA that made up the material.

Trimming stripped 2 bases from V and 0 bases from J, with 8 bases between. This CDR3 spans 14 amino acids. Germline CDR1 reads SQVTM; CDR2 reads ANQGSEA. As handled by the study authors: Amplification from reference gene primers served as the basis for estimated nucleated cell counts. Produced via immunoSEQ multiplex PCR; TCRdb's table is partial and in-frame only. That table furnishes V, J and clone size, whereas the DNA furnished D and trimming. The sample holds a few hundred thousand clones, roughly 76% seen once. This chain connects TRBV29-1 to TRBJ2-4; no clear D. The source of this sequence is a human donor in a cohort sampled during active COVID-19. Sequenced sample: peripheral blood. The CDR3 region is CSVEQRLAKNIQYF. The DNA of the CDR3 is TGCAGCGTTGAACAGAGACTAGCCAAAAACATTCAGTACTTC.